The next 30 T cell receptor beta chains were all read from a single sample in a study of cytomegalovirus exposure and HLA in healthy donors. The study ran its PCR with 60 Vbeta and 13 Jbeta primers. TCRdb's copy holds only in-frame clones and misses some; the assay was immunoSEQ multiplex PCR. The sample includes about 180,000 clones, approximately 79% of them seen just once. What was sequenced was PBMCs. The receptors derive from a man aged 40-55 years in good health and CMV-seropositive.

This chain connects TRBV10-3 to TRBJ2-5; D perhaps matches TRBD1 (6 bases). Germline values: CDR1 ENHRY, CDR2 SYGVKD. The V gene lost 8 bases and the J gene lost 7 bases, with 20 bases spanning the gap. This CDR3 region has 14 residues. The CDR3 is CAIGRNREIGTQYF. The CDR3 nucleotides are TGTGCCATCGGCAGAAACAGGGAGATTGGGACCCAGTACTTC.

This chain joins TRBV5-1 and TRBJ2-7; TRBD1 matches 11 bases. Per the germline V gene, CDR1 is SGHRS and CDR2 is YFSETQ. V shed 4 bases, J shed 3 bases, and the junction held 3 bases outside the gene matches. This CDR3 comprises 14 residues. The CDR3 is CASSHGTGGYEQYF. CDR3 nucleotide sequence: TGCGCCAGCAGCCACGGGACAGGGGGCTACGAGCAGTACTTC.

This rearrangement joins TRBV28 to TRBJ2-7, with 11 bases matching TRBD1. The ends lost 5 bases at V and 6 bases at J; junction bases unmatched: 6. The CDR3 is 14 residues long. CDR1 and CDR2 from the germline V gene are MDHEN and SYDVKM. This CDR3 is CASSGGTGGGEQYF. For the CDR3, the DNA is TGTGCCAGCAGTGGGGGGACAGGGGGAGGCGAGCAGTACTTC.

The rearrangement joins TRBV29-1 to TRBJ2-5; 9 bases map to TRBD1. Trimming cost V 7 bases and J 5 bases; bases outside gene matches: 8. The CDR3 consists of 13 residues. Germline V CDR1 and CDR2: SQVTM, ANQGSEA. This CDR3 reads CSGLQGAGETQYF. CDR3 DNA sequence: TGCAGCGGATTACAGGGGGCGGGGGAGACCCAGTACTTC.

This chain connects TRBV9 to TRBJ1-2; 7 bases agree with TRBD1. Germline CDR1 reads SGDLS; CDR2 reads YYNGEE. The CDR3 runs 14 residues. The trim removed 1 base at V and 8 bases at J, leaving 8 bases unmatched. The CDR3, as DNA: TGTGCCAGCAGCGTATTAGGACAGGCTTCCGGCTACACCTTC. Encoded protein: CASSVLGQASGYTF.

V and J are TRBV15 and TRBJ2-5, with 7 bases matching TRBD1. Germline V gene sequence: CDR1 LNHNV, CDR2 YYDKDF (reference sequence). The CDR3 runs to 13 residues. The V segment lost 6 bases and the J segment 0 bases; nucleotides outside the gene matches: 1. DNA of the CDR3: TGTGCCACCAGACAGGGGTACCAAGAGACCCAGTACTTC. It encodes CATRQGYQETQYF.

The chain uses TRBV9 and TRBJ2-1, with 8 bases aligning to TRBD2. CDR1 and CDR2 from the germline V gene are SGDLS and YYNGEE. With V trimmed by 0 bases and J by 3 bases, 2 bases remained unmatched. The CDR3 length is 15 residues. Here the CDR3 reads CASSVELADYNEQFF. The CDR3 bases are TGTGCCAGCAGCGTAGAACTAGCGGACTACAATGAGCAGTTCTTC. Together with reference TRBV9 and TRBJ2-1, the CDR3 gives the full variable domain: DSGVTQTPKHLITATGQRVTLRCSPRSGDLSVYWYQQSLDQGLQFLIQYYNGEERAKGNILERFSAQQFPDLHSELNLSSLELGDSALYFCASSVELADYNEQFFGPGTRLTVL.

As for this clone: Other DNA sequences in this sample translate to the same CDR3. The chain links TRBV5-1 to TRBJ1-1; TRBD1 might be the D (6 bases). This CDR3 is 13 amino acids long. Germline-derived CDR1 and CDR2 are SGHRS and YFSETQ. The germline V and J ends were trimmed by 4 bases and 2 bases, with 9 bases remaining between them. In nucleotides, the CDR3 is TGCGCCAGCAGCGAACAGGGTAACACTGAAGCTTTCTTT. Residues: CASSEQGNTEAFF. Full variable domain (remainder filled in from reference TRBV5-1 and TRBJ1-1): KAGVTQTPRYLIKTRGQQVTLSCSPISGHRSVSWYQQTPGQGLQFLFEYFSETQRNKGNFPGRFSGRQFSNSRSEMNVSTLELGDSALYLCASSEQGNTEAFFGQGTRLTVV.

The chain is built from TRBV11-2 and TRBJ1-2, with 7 bases aligning to TRBD1. In germline, CDR1 is SGHAT, CDR2 FQNNGV. CDR3 length: 15 residues. V dropped 5 bases and J dropped 3; count of bases not matched to a gene: 9. The CDR3 region is CASSKTGRRDYGYTF. Here the CDR3 DNA reads TGTGCCAGCAGCAAGACAGGGCGGCGCGACTATGGCTACACCTTC.

V gene TRBV12-1 combines with J gene TRBJ1-4; the DNA was not used to check the table's D call, TRBD1. TRBV12-1 is a listed pseudogene. The CDR3 sequence is 17 residues long. Here the CDR3 reads CASSWTGQGAANEKLFF. Here the CDR3 DNA reads TGTGCCAGCAGCTGGACCGGACAGGGTGCGGCTAATGAAAAACTGTTTTTT.

This sequence joins TRBV15 and TRBJ2-4, with a possible D match to TRBD1 (5 bases). This CDR3 region has 16 residues. The V and J ends lost 5 bases and 0 bases respectively, with 14 bases between them. Per the germline V gene, CDR1 is LNHNV and CDR2 is YYDKDF (reference sequence). CDR3: CATSGTRALAKNIQYF. The CDR3 DNA sequence: TGTGCCACCAGCGGAACCAGGGCCCTAGCCAAAAACATTCAGTACTTC.

The V and J genes are TRBV6-6 and TRBJ2-1; D might be TRBD2 (6 bases). Germline assignment: CDR1 MNHNY and CDR2 SVGAGI (reference sequence). The CDR3 runs 14 residues. Trimming stripped 2 bases from V and 4 bases from J, with 9 bases between. CDR3: CASSYGDLYNEQFF. The CDR3 DNA reads as TGTGCCAGCAGTTACGGGGACTTATACAATGAGCAGTTCTTC.

This chain joins TRBV9 and TRBJ2-5; the D gene is possibly TRBD2 (6 bases). There are 14 residues in the CDR3. Germline values: CDR1 SGDLS, CDR2 YYNGEE. Trimming left V 3 bases short and J 2 bases short, with 11 bases between. In DNA, the CDR3 is TGTGCCAGCAGCGGTATAGCGGAGCAAGAGACCCAGTACTTC. Amino acids: CASSGIAEQETQYF.

This chain links TRBV27 with TRBJ2-4, with 9 bases matching TRBD2. Looked up from germline, CDR1 is MNHEY and CDR2 is SMNVEV (reference sequence). The CDR3 totals 18 residues. After removal of 1 base from V and 2 bases from J, the junction contained 9 bases not matched to a gene. The CDR3 DNA sequence: TGTGCCAGCAGTTTATATTTGGCGGCGGGAGGGCCCAAAAACATTCAGTACTTC. Amino acid sequence: CASSLYLAAGGPKNIQYF.

This clone has more than one count but fewer than ten. The rearrangement links TRBV11-3 to TRBJ2-7; 12 bases line up with TRBD2. The CDR3 extends over 14 amino acids. The V gene end was trimmed by 7 bases and the J gene end by 7 bases; junction bases not matched to a gene: 8. Germline V lookup: CDR1 SGHNT, CDR2 YENEEA. The CDR3, as DNA: TGTGCCAGCACCCAGACTAGCGGGAGAGGGGAGCAGTACTTC. Translation: CASTQTSGRGEQYF. Complete variable domain (other parts from reference TRBV11-3 and TRBJ2-7): EAGVVQSPRYKIIEKKQPVAFWCNPISGHNTLYWYLQNLGQGPELLIRYENEEAVDDSQLPKDRFSAERLKGVDSTLKIQPAELGDSAVYLCASTQTSGRGEQYFGPGTRLTVT.

This sequence joins TRBV19 and TRBJ1-5; maybe TRBD1 (5 bases). The CDR3 covers 15 residues. The V gene lost 11 bases and the J gene lost 0 bases, with 17 bases spanning the gap. Germline-derived CDR1 and CDR2 are LNHDA and SQIVND (reference sequence). CDR3 DNA sequence: TGTGCCGTTCGTTTGGGGGGATTTAGCAATCAGCCCCAGCATTTT. Amino acids: CAVRLGGFSNQPQHF.

This rearrangement joins TRBV9 to TRBJ2-5; 12 bases fit TRBD2. The CDR3 has 15 residues. The germline gives CDR1 SGDLS, CDR2 YYNGEE. V lost 4 bases to trimming and J lost 5 bases; unmatched junction nucleotides: 6. As DNA, the CDR3 is TGTGCCAGCAGCCCTTCGACTAGCGGGAGCGAGACCCAGTACTTC. This gives the protein CASSPSTSGSETQYF.

The V call is TRBV7-9, the J call TRBJ1-4, with TRBD1 as a possible D gene (5 bases). Germline V CDR1 and CDR2: SEHNR, FQNEAQ (reference sequence). Trimming left V 5 bases short and J 10 bases short, with 26 bases between. The CDR3 totals 17 residues. CDR3 protein: CASSAQPQGIGRGKLFF. CDR3 DNA sequence: TGTGCCAGCAGCGCACAACCGCAGGGAATCGGAAGGGGAAAACTGTTTTTT.

The table lists this clone with a count of one. The gene calls are TRBV6-6 and TRBJ2-3, with 12 nucleotides matching TRBD1. J gave up 4 bases and V 5 bases, and 4 bases lay outside the gene matches. CDR3 length: 15 residues. CDR1 is MNHNY, CDR2 SVGAGI, per germline (reference sequence). The CDR3 reads CASSRDRGLADTQYF. CDR3 coding DNA: TGTGCCAGCAGTCGGGACAGGGGGCTAGCAGATACGCAGTATTTT.

The chain employs TRBV10-3 and TRBJ2-3; TRBD2 agrees at 7 bases. The V segment lost 10 bases and the J segment 3 bases; nucleotides outside the gene matches: 16. The CDR3 spans 16 residues. Looked up from germline, CDR1 is ENHRY and CDR2 is SYGVKD. The CDR3 nucleotides are TGTGCCACCATTGGGGCGTTGGCGGGAGAAACAGATACGCAGTATTTT. Encoded protein: CATIGALAGETDTQYF.

This clone was recorded only once. The chain has TRBV27 and TRBJ2-2; 7 nucleotides line up with TRBD2. Germline CDR1 reads MNHEY; CDR2 reads SMNVEV (reference sequence). This CDR3 contains 15 residues. V dropped 6 bases and J dropped 0; count of bases not matched to a gene: 4. In nucleotides, the CDR3 is TGTGCCAGCAGGTTAGCGGGTGCGAACACCGGGGAGCTGTTTTTT. This gives the protein CASRLAGANTGELFF.

This chain uses TRBV12-5 with TRBJ2-1; 9 nucleotides agree with TRBD2. The junction had 11 bases not matched to a gene; V was cut back by 0 bases and J by 8 bases. Germline loops: CDR1 LGHNT, CDR2 FRNRAP. The CDR3 is 17 residues long. The CDR3 region is CASGLVTPSGTKDEQFF. In DNA form, the CDR3 reads TGTGCTAGTGGTTTGGTGACGCCTAGCGGGACAAAGGATGAGCAGTTCTTC.

The V and J genes are TRBV6-1 and TRBJ2-7, with D possibly TRBD1 on 5 matching bases. Trimming stripped 6 bases from V and 2 bases from J, with 11 bases between. Germline CDR1 MNHNS, CDR2 SASEGT. The CDR3 has 13 residues. The CDR3 spells CASSSREAYEQYF. The CDR3 coding sequence is TGTGCCAGCAGCTCCAGGGAAGCCTACGAGCAGTACTTC.

The rearrangement uses TRBV9 and TRBJ1-2; D unclear. Trimming pared 4 bases from V and 5 bases from J, leaving 6 bases between. The germline gives CDR1 SGDLS, CDR2 YYNGEE. This CDR3 region has 11 residues. CDR3 coding DNA: TGTGCCAGCAGCAACGCGTATGGCTACACCTTC. It translates to CASSNAYGYTF.

Concerning this clone itself: This sample also contains other DNA sequences that code for the same CDR3. The V call is TRBV6-1, the J call TRBJ1-2; a weak D match, TRBD1 (5 bases). V was cut by 6 bases and J by 2 bases, with 10 bases left in between. The CDR3 contains 13 residues. CDR1 MNHNS and CDR2 SASEGT come from the germline V gene. The CDR3 loop is CASRDSPNYGYTF. In DNA form, the CDR3 reads TGTGCCAGCAGAGACAGTCCCAACTATGGCTACACCTTC.

The chain couples TRBV11-2 to TRBJ2-5; TRBD2 matches at 12 bases. Germline-derived CDR1 and CDR2 are SGHAT and FQNNGV. The trim removed 5 bases at V and 0 bases at J, leaving 4 bases unmatched. CDR3 length equals 16 residues. CDR3: CASSPTSGRYQETQYF. In DNA form, the CDR3 reads TGTGCCAGCAGCCCTACTAGCGGGAGGTACCAAGAGACCCAGTACTTC.

This chain connects TRBV29-1 to TRBJ1-1; maybe TRBD1 (5 bases). Trimming stripped 7 bases from V and 4 bases from J, with 16 bases between. Germline CDR1 and CDR2: SQVTM and ANQGSEA. The CDR3 runs 13 residues. CDR3 loop: CSAVGGEATEAFF. CDR3 bases: TGCAGCGCCGTGGGGGGGGAGGCCACTGAAGCTTTCTTT.

The gene calls are TRBV9 and TRBJ2-5; 10 positions match TRBD1. The germline CDR1 and CDR2 sequences are SGDLS and YYNGEE. Trimming removed 0 bases from V and 3 bases from J; junction bases left unmatched: 5. The CDR3 covers 16 residues. CDR3 in amino acids: CASSVVRDRGEETQYF. CDR3 DNA: TGTGCCAGCAGCGTAGTCCGGGACAGGGGAGAAGAGACCCAGTACTTC.

This chain links TRBV4-2 with TRBJ2-3; 7 nucleotides agree with TRBD2. Germline trimming cut 1 base from V and 3 bases from J; bases unmatched to any gene: 7. The CDR3 contains 16 residues. Germline V gene sequence: CDR1 LGHNA, CDR2 YNFKEQ. The DNA for the CDR3 is TGTGCCAGCAGCCAAGCCGCGGGAGAGTATACAGATACGCAGTATTTT. This sequence encodes CASSQAAGEYTDTQYF.

The chain employs TRBV7-9 and TRBJ1-1, with a tentative D call TRBD1 (6 bases). This CDR3 contains 16 residues. The germline CDR1 and CDR2 sequences are SEHNR and FQNEAQ (reference sequence). Trimming pared 3 bases from V and 1 base from J, leaving 15 bases between. CDR3 in amino acids: CASSFIDGQPNTEAFF. In DNA, the CDR3 is TGTGCCAGCAGCTTCATAGACGGACAGCCGAACACTGAAGCTTTCTTT.